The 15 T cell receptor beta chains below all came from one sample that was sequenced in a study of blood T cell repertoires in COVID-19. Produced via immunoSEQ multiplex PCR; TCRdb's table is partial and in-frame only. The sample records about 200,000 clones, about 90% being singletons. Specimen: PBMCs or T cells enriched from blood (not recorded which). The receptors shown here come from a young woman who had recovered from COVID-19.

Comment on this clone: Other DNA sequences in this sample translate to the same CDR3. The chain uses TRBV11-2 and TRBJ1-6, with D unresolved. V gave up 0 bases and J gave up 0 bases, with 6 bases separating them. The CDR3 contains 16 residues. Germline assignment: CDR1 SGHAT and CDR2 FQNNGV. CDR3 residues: CASSLDRSSYNSPLHF. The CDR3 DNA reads TGTGCCAGCAGCTTAGATCGCAGCTCCTATAATTCACCCCTCCACTTT.

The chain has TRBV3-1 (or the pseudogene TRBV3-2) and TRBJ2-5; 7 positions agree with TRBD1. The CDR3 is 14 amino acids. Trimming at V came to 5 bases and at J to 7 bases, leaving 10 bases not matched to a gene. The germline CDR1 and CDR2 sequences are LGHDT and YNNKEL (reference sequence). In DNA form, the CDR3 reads TGTGCCAGCAGCTCCAGGGGGTCCGAAGGGACCCAGTACTTC. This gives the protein CASSSRGSEGTQYF.

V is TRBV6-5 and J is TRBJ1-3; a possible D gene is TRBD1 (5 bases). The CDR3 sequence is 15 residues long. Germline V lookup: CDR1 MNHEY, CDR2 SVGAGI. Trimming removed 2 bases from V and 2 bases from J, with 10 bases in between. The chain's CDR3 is CASSYGEGTGNTIYF. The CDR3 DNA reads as TGTGCCAGCAGTTACGGGGAGGGGACTGGAAACACCATATATTTT.

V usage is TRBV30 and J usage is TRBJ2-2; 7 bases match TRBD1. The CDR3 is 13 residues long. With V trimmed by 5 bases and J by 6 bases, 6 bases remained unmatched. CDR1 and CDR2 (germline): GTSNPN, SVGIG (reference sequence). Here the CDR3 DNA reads TGTGCCTGGGCGACAGGGTTGGCCGGGGAGCTGTTTTTT. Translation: CAWATGLAGELFF.

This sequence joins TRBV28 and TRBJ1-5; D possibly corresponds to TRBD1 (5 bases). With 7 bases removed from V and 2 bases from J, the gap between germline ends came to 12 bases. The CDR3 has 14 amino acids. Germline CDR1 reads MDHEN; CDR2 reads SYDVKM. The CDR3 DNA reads TGTGCCAGCATGCAGGGAGGGGGCAATCAGCCCCAGCATTTT. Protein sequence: CASMQGGGNQPQHF.

The CDR3 is CASSQKVDSYTEAFF. CDR3 DNA sequence: TGCGCCAGCAGCCAAAAGGTCGACAGTTACACTGAAGCTTTCTTT. This chain connects TRBV4-1 to TRBJ1-1; D is possibly TRBD1 (5 bases). This CDR3 has 15 residues. V lost 2 bases, J lost 3 bases, and 13 bases lay in between. Germline CDR1 reads MGHRA; CDR2 reads YSYEKL.

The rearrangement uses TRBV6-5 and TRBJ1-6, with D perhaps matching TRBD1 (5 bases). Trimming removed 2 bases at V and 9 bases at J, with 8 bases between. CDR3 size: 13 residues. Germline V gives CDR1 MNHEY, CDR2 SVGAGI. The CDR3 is CASSYRGGSPLHF. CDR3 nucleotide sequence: TGTGCCAGCAGTTACAGGGGAGGTTCACCCCTCCACTTT.

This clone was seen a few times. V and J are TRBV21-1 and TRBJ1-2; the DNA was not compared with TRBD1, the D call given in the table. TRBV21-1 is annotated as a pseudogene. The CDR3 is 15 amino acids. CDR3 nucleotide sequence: TGTGCCAGCAGCGGTTACGGACAGGTCTCGTATGGCTACACCTTC. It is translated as CASSGYGQVSYGYTF.

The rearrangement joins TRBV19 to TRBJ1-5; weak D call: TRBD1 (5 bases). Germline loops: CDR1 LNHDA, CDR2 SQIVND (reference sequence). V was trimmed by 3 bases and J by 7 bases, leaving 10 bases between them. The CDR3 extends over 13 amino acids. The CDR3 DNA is TGTGCCAGTAGTATTCAGGGTGGGCAGCCCCAGCATTTT. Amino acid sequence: CASSIQGGQPQHF.

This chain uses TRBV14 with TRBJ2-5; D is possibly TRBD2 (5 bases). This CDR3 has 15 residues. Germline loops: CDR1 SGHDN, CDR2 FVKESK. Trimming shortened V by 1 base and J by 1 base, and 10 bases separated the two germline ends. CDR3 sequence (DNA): TGTGCCAGCAGCCAAGTGCGAGGGCCCCAAGAGACCCAGTACTTC. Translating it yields CASSQVRGPQETQYF.

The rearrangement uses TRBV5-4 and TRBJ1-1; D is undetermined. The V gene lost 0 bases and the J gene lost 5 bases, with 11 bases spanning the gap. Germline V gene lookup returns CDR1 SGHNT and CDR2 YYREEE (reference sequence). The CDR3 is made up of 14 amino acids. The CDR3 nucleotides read TGTGCCAGCAGCTTGGCCGCGGGGAGTACTGAAGCTTTCTTT. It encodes CASSLAAGSTEAFF.

The CDR3: CATSDPDRGLYGYTF. Written as DNA, the CDR3 is TGTGCCACCAGTGATCCGGACAGGGGCCTCTATGGCTACACCTTC. V usage is TRBV24-1 and J usage is TRBJ1-2, with 9 bases identical to TRBD1. Per the germline V gene, CDR1 is KGHDR and CDR2 is SFDVKD. V lost 3 bases, J lost 4 bases, and 5 bases stayed unmatched. CDR3 length: 15 residues.

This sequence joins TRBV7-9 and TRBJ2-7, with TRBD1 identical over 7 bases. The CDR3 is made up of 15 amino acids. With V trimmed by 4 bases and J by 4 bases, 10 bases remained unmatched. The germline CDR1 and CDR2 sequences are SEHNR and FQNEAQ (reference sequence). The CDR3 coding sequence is TGTGCCAGCAGCTCCGACAGGGAATTAATGTACGAGCAGTACTTC. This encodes CASSSDRELMYEQYF.

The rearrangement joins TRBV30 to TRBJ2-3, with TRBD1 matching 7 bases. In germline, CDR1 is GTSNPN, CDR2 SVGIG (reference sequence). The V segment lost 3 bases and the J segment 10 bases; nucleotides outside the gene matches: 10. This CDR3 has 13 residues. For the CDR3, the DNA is TGTGCCTGGAGCACGAACCGACAGGGAGCGCAGTATTTT. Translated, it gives CAWSTNRQGAQYF.

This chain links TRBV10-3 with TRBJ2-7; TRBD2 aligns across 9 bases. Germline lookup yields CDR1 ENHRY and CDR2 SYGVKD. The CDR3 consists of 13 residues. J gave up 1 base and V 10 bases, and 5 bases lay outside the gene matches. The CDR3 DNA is TGTGCCAGCAGCGGGGGGCTATCCTACGAGCAGTACTTC. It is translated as CASSGGLSYEQYF.